Described below is a single T cell receptor beta chain sequence and its context. The CDR3 has 15 residues. Germline loops: CDR1 SGHVS, CDR2 FNYEAQ. V was shortened by 2 bases and J by 3 bases, with 14 bases between the two germline ends. This entry comes from a study of CD8 T cells in Susac syndrome. Roughly 0.45 to 1 ug RNA was reverse transcribed with random hexamers. TCRdb re-derived calls from the immunoSEQ multiplex PCR reads in MiXCR, one entry per CDR3 protein. The sample comprises approximately 200,000 distinct CDR3 sequences, around 96% of which are singletons, and 0.093% rests with the top ten.

This sequence originates from a human donor with multiple sclerosis. The chain combines TRBV7-6 with TRBJ2-7; D perhaps matches TRBD1 (5 bases). The sequenced sample was CD4+ T cells from PBMCs. CDR3 sequence (DNA): TGTGCCAGCAGCTTACATTCGGACATTTACTACGAGCAGTACTTC. Its translation: CASSLHSDIYYEQYF.